This T cell receptor (beta chain) comes out of a study of T cell responses to AZD1222 COVID-19 vaccine. Details on this clone: Its target is not known.

The protocol was immunoSEQ multiplex PCR, while the TCRdb copy is restricted to in-frame clones and leaves out a portion. This sample carries over 90,000 clones, around 92% of them seen once, and the ten largest clones take less than 55%. Study-wide findings and caveats: Seropositive status at baseline applied to only a handful of AZD1222 recipients. CD4 TCRs associated with vaccination spanned spike, dominating at 160-218 and 743-854. Unmutated regions of variants are reportedly targeted by nearly half of spike-specific TCRs. Clonal diversity was possibly underestimated, and the donors were mostly white British, with more females.

The CDR3 has 12 residues. This receptor was taken from an adult in good health. V is TRBV21-1 and J is TRBJ2-7; the table's D call TRBD2 went unverified against the DNA. TRBV21-1 is recorded as a pseudogene. Sample: peripheral blood, taken on day 0 of AZD1222 vaccination. The CDR3 loop reads CASSKGLTGVYF. The CDR3, as DNA: TGTGCCAGCAGCAAAGGCTTGACGGGAGTCTACTTC.